This record covers a single T cell receptor beta chain. The antigen remains undetermined. With V trimmed by 6 bases and J by 4 bases, 17 bases remained unmatched. The CDR3 sequence is 17 residues long. Germline loops: CDR1 SQVTM, CDR2 ANQGSEA. This entry is derived from a study of cytomegalovirus exposure and HLA in healthy donors. Study background: Within an early data release were around 87 million unique TCRs drawn from HLA-typed donors.

Regarding the study as a whole: Analysis performed later found roughly 17,000 TCR beta sequences associated with HLA alleles at 0.05 false discovery rate. The study put 150 to 200 TCR beta chains on its list as cytomegalovirus-associated. It was only CMV serostatus that was available as immune exposure information.

With 60 Vbeta and 13 Jbeta primers, the PCR was carried out. Sequencing used immunoSEQ multiplex PCR; TCRdb keeps in-frame clones, though not all of them. The sample shows 79,000 or so clones, 60% to 75% of them seen only once. The sample was PBMCs. The rearrangement uses TRBV29-1 and TRBJ2-1; 8 bases line up with TRBD1. This TCR was sampled from a woman in her thirties or forties in good health and CMV-seropositive. The CDR3 loop reads CSVDRTGPGIGYNEQFF. CDR3 coding DNA: TGCAGCGTCGATCGGACAGGGCCAGGGATAGGTTACAATGAGCAGTTCTTC.